This section outlines one TCR beta chain sequence together with its context. This sample stems from a study of shared clonotypes between healthy human individuals. Trimming cost V 5 bases and J 2 bases, with 16 bases left between them. The CDR3 extends over 15 amino acids. The germline gives CDR1 SGHTA, CDR2 FQGNSA. The protocol was immunoSEQ multiplex PCR, while the TCRdb copy is restricted to in-frame clones and leaves out a portion. The data contain some 2,000,000 clones, roughly 94% of them singletons. The material sequenced was naive CD4+ T cells sorted from blood. Subset given: CD45RA+ positively selected. The chain links TRBV7-2 to TRBJ2-7, with D perhaps matching TRBD1 or TRBD2 (5 bases each). The TCR sequence derives from a young man in good health. The CDR3: CASSPEWGPPYEQYF. In nucleotides, the CDR3 is TGTGCCAGCAGCCCGGAGTGGGGACCCCCCTACGAGCAGTACTTC.